This is a list of T cell receptor beta chains from one sample in a study of cytomegalovirus exposure and HLA in healthy donors. Libraries were prepared by immunoSEQ multiplex PCR; TCRdb keeps only in-frame clonotypes and omits some of them. The sample lists some 350,000 clones; about nine tenths were seen once. Sequencing used PBMCs. The receptor set was obtained from a woman in her thirties in good health and CMV-seropositive. Each CDR3 is given with its conserved first and last residue. The order of the fields is clone size, J gene, CDR3 length, V gene, D gene, CDR3 protein, CDR3 DNA. A D gene is named only where the DNA matches it firmly. Some rows have no size entry. The others give once, few or many, or a class for an expanded clone.

>NA|TRBJ1-5|15|TRBV27|NA
CASSPGGNSNQPQHF
TGTGCCAGCAGTCCGGGGGGGAATAGCAATCAGCCCCAGCATTTT
>NA|TRBJ1-2|14|TRBV7-2|NA
CASSFRTDGYGYTF
TGTGCCAGCAGCTTTCGGACAGACGGCTATGGCTACACCTTC
>once|TRBJ2-4|11|TRBV20-1|NA
CSARAGNIQYF
TGCAGTGCTAGGGCGGGTAACATTCAGTACTTC
>NA|TRBJ2-2|14|TRBV27|NA
CASTGQALTGELFF
TGTGCCAGCACCGGGCAGGCTCTCACCGGGGAGCTGTTTTTT
>NA|TRBJ1-2|15|TRBV7-8|TRBD1
CASSPQGKRAYGYTF
TGTGCCAGCAGCCCACAGGGGAAAAGGGCATATGGCTACACCTTC
>NA|TRBJ2-7|13|TRBV28|TRBD1
CASEGTEDYEQYF
TGTGCCAGCGAGGGGACAGAAGACTACGAGCAGTACTTC
>NA|TRBJ2-7|14|TRBV9|NA
CASSERRSSYEQYF
TGTGCCAGCAGCGAACGACGGAGCTCCTACGAGCAGTACTTC
>NA|TRBJ2-3|14|TRBV30|NA
CAWGGGFGTDTQYF
TGTGCCTGGGGCGGAGGTTTCGGCACAGATACGCAGTATTTT
>NA|TRBJ1-1|15|TRBV9|TRBD1
CASSPSPGQFAEAFF
TGTGCCAGCAGCCCATCCCCGGGACAGTTCGCTGAAGCTTTCTTT
>once|TRBJ2-3|15|TRBV11-2|TRBD2
CASSLGGGSTDTQYF
TGTGCCAGCAGCTTAGGCGGGGGAAGCACAGATACGCAGTATTTT
>NA|TRBJ2-7|14|TRBV5-1|NA
CASSIWREDYEQYF
TGCGCCAGCAGCATCTGGAGGGAGGACTACGAGCAGTACTTC
>NA|TRBJ2-7|13|TRBV7-9|NA
CASSRDTDYEQYF
TGTGCCAGCAGCCGGGACACAGACTACGAGCAGTACTTC
>NA|TRBJ2-7|14|TRBV4-3|NA
CASSQDPGSYEQYF
TGCGCCAGCAGCCAAGATCCAGGCTCCTACGAGCAGTACTTC
>NA|TRBJ2-2|15|TRBV28|NA
CASSTMGDHTGELFF
TGTGCCAGCAGCACCATGGGGGACCACACCGGGGAGCTGTTTTTT
>NA|TRBJ2-5|13|TRBV5-4|NA
CASSTVREETQYF
TGTGCCAGCAGTACCGTACGGGAAGAGACCCAGTACTTC
>once|TRBJ2-2|15|TRBV27|TRBD1
CASSSTGARTGELFF
TGTGCCAGCAGTTCAACAGGGGCGCGGACCGGGGAGCTGTTTTTT
>NA|TRBJ2-7|16|TRBV27|TRBD2
CASSLSGLAGTYEQYF
TGTGCCAGCAGTTTATCCGGACTAGCGGGAACCTACGAGCAGTACTTC